One and the same sample provided the 7 T cell receptor beta chains below, sequenced in a study of blood T cell repertoires in COVID-19. Data came from immunoSEQ multiplex PCR; TCRdb stores just in-frame clones and leaves some out. The table records about 89,000 clones, approximately 80% of them present only once. Input material: peripheral blood. These TCRs come from a human donor in a cohort sampled during active COVID-19.

V is TRBV3-1 (or the pseudogene TRBV3-2) and J is TRBJ2-7, with D unclear. The CDR3 consists of 15 residues. Per the germline V gene, CDR1 is LGHDT and CDR2 is YNNKEL (reference sequence). Trimming took off 1 base at V and 0 bases at J, with 10 bases between the two ends. CDR3 sequence reads: CASSQGTTNSYEQYF. DNA of the CDR3: TGTGCCAGCAGCCAAGGAACTACTAACTCCTACGAGCAGTACTTC.

The V call is TRBV19, the J call TRBJ2-1; tentative D call: TRBD1 (6 bases). The CDR3 totals 16 residues. CDR1 is LNHDA, CDR2 SQIVND, per germline (reference sequence). The V and J ends lost 5 bases and 4 bases respectively, with 18 bases between them. This chain's CDR3 is CASSLTLGTQYNEQFF. The CDR3 nucleotides are TGTGCCAGTAGTCTAACCCTCGGGACACAATACAATGAGCAGTTCTTC.

The rearrangement links TRBV11-1 to TRBJ2-5; D is unresolved. CDR1 is SGHAT, CDR2 FQDESV, per germline (reference sequence). V lost 3 bases and J lost 1, with 9 bases in between. The CDR3 consists of 14 residues. CDR3 nucleotide sequence: TGTGCCAGCAGCTTTTCCGGCGGCCAAGAGACCCAGTACTTC. Its protein product is CASSFSGGQETQYF.

The chain carries TRBV7-2 and TRBJ1-1; tentatively, D is TRBD1 (5 bases). Between the trimmed V and J ends, which lost 5 bases and 4 bases, there was a span of 17 bases. This CDR3 comprises 15 residues. The germline V gene has CDR1 SGHTA and CDR2 FQGNSA. CDR3 in amino acids: CASSLAPGGVTEAFF. Written as DNA, the CDR3 is TGTGCCAGCAGCCTCGCCCCAGGAGGGGTCACTGAAGCTTTCTTT.

This clone was counted many times. The chain links TRBV5-5 to TRBJ1-5; 8 nucleotides line up with TRBD1. CDR3 length equals 15 residues. V lost 2 bases, J lost 4 bases, and 5 bases stayed unmatched. Germline CDR1 SGHKS, CDR2 YYEKEE (reference sequence). The CDR3 reads CASSLQGGTNQPQHF. Written as DNA, the CDR3 is TGTGCCAGCAGCTTACAGGGGGGGACTAATCAGCCCCAGCATTTT. Full variable domain (outside the CDR3, taken from reference TRBV5-5 and TRBJ1-5): DAGVTQSPTHLIKTRGQQVTLRCSPISGHKSVSWYQQVLGQGPQFIFQYYEKEERGRGNFPDRFSARQFPNYSSELNVNALLLGDSALYLCASSLQGGTNQPQHFGDGTRLSIL.

This clone is a singleton in its sample. The gene calls are TRBV3-1 (or the pseudogene TRBV3-2) and TRBJ2-5, with D hard to call. Trimming took off 0 bases at V and 1 base at J, with 9 bases between the two ends. CDR1 and CDR2 (germline): LGHDT, YNNKEL (reference sequence). CDR3 length: 15 amino acids. The CDR3 DNA reads TGTGCCAGCAGCCAAGAGGGCAGCCCCCAAGAGACCCAGTACTTC. Translated, it gives CASSQEGSPQETQYF.

V is TRBV2 and J is TRBJ1-3, with 7 bases that match TRBD1. This CDR3 comprises 15 residues. Germline trimming cut 6 bases from V and 0 bases from J; bases unmatched to any gene: 5. Germline CDR1 is SNHLY and CDR2 is FYNNEI. DNA for the CDR3: TGTGCCAGCAGAGGGACAGTAAACTCTGGAAACACCATATATTTT. It codes for CASRGTVNSGNTIYF.